Sequencing of this TCR beta chain was carried out in a study of blood T cells in healthy people across ages (dated by TCRdb to the mid-2010s). About the full investigation: Template switching captured roughly one uniquely barcoded TCR beta cDNA molecule per two T cells in model experiments. The study measured age-related changes in TCR beta repertoire diversity using deep sequencing normalized with unique cDNA molecular identifiers. Four age groups were formed from the donors: young (average approximately 15 years), middle-aged (approximately 40), aged (about 62) and long-lived (less than 85). To avoid experimental bias, donors of different ages were randomly spread across the sequencing lanes. Using the same blood draw, the study looked at two additional independent replicas of 1 million unique cDNA reads for two donors, one aged 18 to 30 and the other aged 80 or older.

Results and caveats for the whole study, not just this receptor: The percentage of naive T cells measured by flow cytometry correlated strongly with observed TCR beta diversity. Estimates of total diversity based on one million sequenced T cells were regarded as lower bounds and as underestimates. Because profiling used bulk unsorted PBMCs, naive and antigen-experienced compartments could not be compared conclusively. The long-lived group showed more naive CD4+ T cells, fewer expanded clones and increased TCR diversity than the aged group, suggesting age selection. Because the CMV infection status of the donors was unknown, age-related changes in expanded clonotypes may potentially have been confounded. Observed TCR beta diversity per million T cells fell roughly linearly with age, and a significant reduction was already apparent by age around 40.

On this clonotype: The target of this receptor is not known. Within one base of it there is no much larger clone, and no base qualities were kept.

From the germline V gene, CDR1 is ENHRY and CDR2 is SYGVKD. From its cysteine to its phenylalanine, the CDR3 spans 15 amino acids. Just the 45-base CDR3 DNA is kept, in frame starting at base 1. Trimming removed 8 bases from V and 1 base from J, leaving 16 bases between the germline ends. Libraries were constructed by 5' RACE. Sequencing instrument: Illumina HiSeq 2500. A second PCR of roughly 6 to 11 cycles was run with a J-beta primer mix and a sample-barcoded 5' primer. Each TCR beta cDNA molecule received a unique molecular identifier from a template-switch 5' adaptor carrying 12 random nucleotides. Each sample yielded at least 3 million CDR3-containing paired-end reads. The Mint cDNA synthesis kit, primed by a TRBC-specific oligonucleotide, was used to synthesize first-strand cDNA from all RNA. After uracil-DNA glycosylase treatment, a first 18-cycle PCR used universal primers M1SS and BC2_uni_R on all cDNA. In the source study's methods: Each sample was normalized by randomly selecting 1 million high-quality reads, each carrying a distinct molecular identifier. Reads with shared molecular identifiers were discarded instead of being binned into consensus sequences. MiTCR, with a Q25 quality threshold and the strictest error-elimination algorithm, was used for CDR3 identification, clonotype clustering and error correction. A nonparametric unseen species model using Euler transformation provided a lower-bound estimate of total TCR beta diversity. Through fastp at Q25 and MiXCR, TCRdb rebuilt clones from the public reads, retaining in-frame beta chains. Each entry merges the rows of one CDR3 protein and shows their most common DNA and genes. TCRdb's processing, not the study's, gives the V and J calls here. This sample lists about 810,000 distinct CDR3 sequences; under 40% were detected once. The ten biggest clones cover 10% to 15% of the sample.

The 39 donors, aged roughly 6 to 95 years, were systemically healthy Caucasian individuals from Russia. About 9.6 milliliters of peripheral blood were collected from each donor into EDTA-treated Vacutainer tubes. Ficoll-Paque density-gradient centrifugation was used to isolate PBMCs, with at least 6 million per sample. Total RNA was extracted from PBMCs with Trizol reagent, with at least 6 micrograms obtained per sample. For every donor, an aliquot of PBMCs went through flow cytometry to measure the percentages of naive CD45RAhigh/CD27high T cells. This chain is built from TRBV10-3 and TRBJ2-3; a confident D gene designation cannot be given. Sequencing was done on a sample of blood. This sequence originates from a man aged 18 to 35 in good health. The nucleotides are TGTGCCATCGGAGCCGGAGATACCGGCACAGATACGCAGTATTTT. This gives the protein CAIGAGDTGTDTQYF.